This T cell receptor (beta chain) was documented in a study of blood T cells in healthy people across ages. Study conclusions and caveats: PBMC samples, being unsorted, prevented any conclusive comparison of naive and antigen-experienced cells. The fall in TCR beta diversity per million T cells was roughly linear with age.

Next came a second PCR, run for roughly 6 to 11 cycles, which used a sample-barcoded 5' primer along with a J-beta primer mix. The yield of each sample was at least 3 million CDR3-containing paired-end reads. One entry per CDR3 protein, called by TCRdb with MiXCR from the 5' RACE reads. The sample has about 1.5 million distinct CDR3 sequences, roughly 43% seen once; the top ten hold about 4%. Notes on this clonotype: Its specificity is unknown.

Germline lookup yields CDR1 SGHVS and CDR2 FQNEAQ. The CDR3 runs to 16 residues. The ends were cut back, 1 base at V and 6 bases at J, with 13 bases in the middle. Specimen: blood. The TCR originated in a woman younger than 30 in good health. J is TRBJ1-6 and V is TRBV7-8; D gene ambiguous. The CDR3 sequence is CASSLGVIAINSPLHF. For the CDR3, the DNA is TGTGCCAGCAGCTTAGGAGTAATCGCAATTAATTCACCCCTCCACTTT.